This T cell receptor beta chain was sequenced during a study of blood T cell repertoires in COVID-19. Study overall: The samples span acute and convalescent COVID-19 from the United States, Italy and Spain. Nucleic acid was either cDNA or gDNA, and it came from T cells, B-cell-depleted T cells, or PBMCs.

Authors' processing steps: Cell counts per sample came from amplifying reference gene primers. The assay was immunoSEQ multiplex PCR, and TCRdb's table has in-frame clones only and misses some. The V and J calls and clone size were taken over from that table, and D and trimming were inferred from the DNA. The sample contains 150,000 to 200,000 clones, more than 75% of which appear only once. This CDR3 is 16 amino acids long. Looked up from germline, CDR1 is MNHEY and CDR2 is SMNVEV (reference sequence). V was clipped by 6 bases and J by 7 bases; unmatched bases: 11. The sequencing sample was made of peripheral blood. The origin of this receptor is a man aged 40-50 years with active or convalescent COVID-19. The chain combines TRBV27 with TRBJ2-1; 11 bases fit TRBD2. In DNA, the CDR3 is TGTGCCAGCAGGTTTTTACTAGCGGGAGACAGGAATGAGCAGTTCTTC. Translated, it gives CASRFLLAGDRNEQFF.